This TCR beta chain was profiled in a study of blood T cell repertoires in COVID-19. In the study overall: PBMCs, B-cell-depleted T cells, or T cells provided the cDNA or gDNA that made up the material.

In the study's own analysis: Reference gene primer amplification yielded estimated nucleated cell counts. Sequencing was performed with immunoSEQ multiplex PCR; in TCRdb, only in-frame clones are kept and a portion is missing. The V and J calls and the clone size are those of that table, but D and trimming were determined from the DNA. The table has 300,000 to 350,000 clones, around 90% seen once. Seattle participants joined during active infection and were tracked over time. Trimming cost V 6 bases and J 5 bases; bases outside gene matches: 7. Germline CDR1 is MNHEY and CDR2 is SVGAGI. The CDR3 has 14 residues.

The sequencing input was peripheral blood. The sequence was obtained from a woman younger than 45 with COVID-19, enrolled during active disease. V gene TRBV6-5 combines with J gene TRBJ1-2; 9 nucleotides agree with TRBD1. The CDR3: CASSRQGGPYGYTF. CDR3 DNA sequence: TGTGCCAGCAGCAGACAGGGGGGGCCTTATGGCTACACCTTC.